These 26 T cell receptor beta chains originate from one sample sequenced in a study of control samples from healthy donors and cancer patients. Method: immunoSEQ multiplex PCR; TCRdb's copy keeps in-frame clones and lacks some. The data show 85,000 to 95,000 clones, 90% to 95% seen once. The sample comprised blood. The receptors were sampled from a woman younger than 45 in good health.

V gene TRBV7-9 combines with J gene TRBJ1-1; no clear D. Germline V gene lookup returns CDR1 SEHNR and CDR2 FQNEAQ (reference sequence). V lost 2 bases and J lost 6, with 7 bases in between. The CDR3 is 12 residues long. The CDR3 protein is CASSLLNSEAFF. The CDR3 DNA is TGTGCCAGCAGCTTATTAAACTCTGAAGCTTTCTTT.

This chain links TRBV5-1 with TRBJ1-4; D unresolved. Germline V gives CDR1 SGHRS, CDR2 YFSETQ. Trimming took 0 bases from V and 8 from J, leaving 11 bases between them. CDR3 length: 14 residues. CDR3 in amino acids: CASSLAGPVEKLFF. Written as DNA, the CDR3 is TGCGCCAGCAGCTTGGCCGGGCCAGTCGAAAAACTGTTTTTT. Together with reference TRBV5-1 and TRBJ1-4, the CDR3 gives the full variable domain: KAGVTQTPRYLIKTRGQQVTLSCSPISGHRSVSWYQQTPGQGLQFLFEYFSETQRNKGNFPGRFSGRQFSNSRSEMNVSTLELGDSALYLCASSLAGPVEKLFFGSGTQLSVL.

The chain employs TRBV5-1 and TRBJ1-5; D unclear. The CDR3 sequence is 13 residues long. Per germline, CDR1 SGHRS and CDR2 YFSETQ. Trimming left V 0 bases short and J 5 bases short, with 6 bases between. The CDR3 coding sequence is TGCGCCAGCAGCTTGGAATCGGATCAGCCCCAGCATTTT. Amino acids: CASSLESDQPQHF. The full variable domain, rest sourced from reference TRBV5-1 and TRBJ1-5, is KAGVTQTPRYLIKTRGQQVTLSCSPISGHRSVSWYQQTPGQGLQFLFEYFSETQRNKGNFPGRFSGRQFSNSRSEMNVSTLELGDSALYLCASSLESDQPQHFGDGTRLSIL.

The V call is TRBV4-1, the J call TRBJ2-1; D may correspond to TRBD1 or TRBD2 (5 bases each). With 4 bases removed from V and 1 base from J, the gap between germline ends came to 14 bases. The CDR3 sequence is 16 residues long. CDR1 is MGHRA and CDR2 is YSYEKL in the germline V gene. In DNA form, the CDR3 reads TGCGCCAGCAGCCCAGGAAAAGGGGAGTCCTACAATGAGCAGTTCTTC. Amino acid sequence: CASSPGKGESYNEQFF.

The chain carries TRBV18 and TRBJ2-2; D not resolved. V shed 3 bases and J shed 4 bases, with 3 bases lying between them. The CDR3 runs to 12 residues. Looked up from germline, CDR1 is KGHSH and CDR2 is LQKENI. Here the CDR3 DNA reads TGTGCCAGCTCACCTCTCACCGGGGAGCTGTTTTTT. Translated, it gives CASSPLTGELFF.

This sequence joins TRBV19 and TRBJ2-2; 7 nucleotides match TRBD1. Germline V gene lookup returns CDR1 LNHDA and CDR2 SQIVND (reference sequence). The J segment lost 4 bases and the V segment lost 10 bases, leaving 3 bases of the junction unmatched. The CDR3 consists of 12 residues. DNA of the CDR3: TGTGCCAACCCAGGGGGCACCGGGGAGCTGTTTTTT. This encodes CANPGGTGELFF.

The gene calls are TRBV21-1 and TRBJ2-2; the table names TRBD1, a call not compared with the DNA. TRBV21-1 is recorded as a pseudogene. CDR3 length: 16 residues. CDR3 residues: CASIKTGTGHTGELFF. CDR3 sequence (DNA): TGTGCCAGCATCAAGACAGGGACAGGACACACCGGGGAGCTGTTTTTT.

The chain has TRBV5-1 and TRBJ2-1, with D unresolved. In germline, CDR1 is SGHRS, CDR2 YFSETQ. The CDR3 contains 12 residues. The V and J ends lost 0 bases and 8 bases respectively, with 6 bases between them. The CDR3: CASSLGGDEQFF. For the CDR3, the DNA is TGCGCCAGCAGCTTGGGAGGAGATGAGCAGTTCTTC.

The rearrangement uses TRBV28 and TRBJ2-2; D perhaps matches TRBD1 (6 bases). V was cut by 5 bases and J by 2 bases, with 9 bases left in between. From germline, CDR1 is MDHEN and CDR2 SYDVKM. This CDR3 has 14 amino acids. The CDR3 nucleotides are TGTGCCAGCAGTGGGGGCCTCAACACCGGGGAGCTGTTTTTT. It codes for CASSGGLNTGELFF.

The V call is TRBV5-1, the J call TRBJ2-7; D gene unclear. The CDR3 extends over 14 amino acids. CDR1 SGHRS and CDR2 YFSETQ come from the germline V gene. V was clipped by 0 bases and J by 3 bases, with 10 bases between them. The CDR3 DNA is TGCGCCAGCAGCTTGGAACAGAGCCTCTACGAGCAGTACTTC. Amino acids: CASSLEQSLYEQYF.

The genes are TRBV4-1 and TRBJ2-7; a weak D match, TRBD1 (5 bases). Germline CDR1 MGHRA, CDR2 YSYEKL. Trimming stripped 2 bases from V and 2 bases from J, with 10 bases between. This CDR3 has 14 amino acids. In nucleotides, the CDR3 is TGCGCCAGCAGCCAATCTGACAGACCCTACGAGCAGTACTTC. Its translation is CASSQSDRPYEQYF.

This chain uses TRBV6-5 with TRBJ1-5; no firm D call. The V gene's germline CDR1 is MNHEY and CDR2 SVGAGI. Trimming took off 0 bases at V and 0 bases at J, with 6 bases between the two ends. The CDR3 runs 15 residues. CDR3 coding DNA: TGTGCCAGCAGTTACTCGGAGAGTAGCAATCAGCCCCAGCATTTT. Protein product: CASSYSESSNQPQHF.

The rearrangement links TRBV18 to TRBJ1-2; 9 bases align to TRBD1. The CDR3 contains 14 residues. V lost 2 bases to trimming and J lost 7 bases; unmatched junction nucleotides: 5. Germline-derived CDR1 and CDR2 are KGHSH and LQKENI. The CDR3 spells CASSPGTGSGGYTF. In DNA, the CDR3 is TGTGCCAGCTCACCAGGGACAGGGTCGGGTGGCTACACCTTC.

This chain links TRBV5-1 with TRBJ2-7; D not certain. The V gene lost 0 bases and the J gene lost 5 bases, with 18 bases spanning the gap. CDR1 is SGHRS and CDR2 is YFSETQ in the germline V gene. CDR3 length: 16 residues. The CDR3 protein is CASSLVVAGGSDEQYF. In nucleotides, the CDR3 is TGCGCCAGCAGCTTGGTTGTAGCTGGCGGTTCCGACGAGCAGTACTTC.

This chain joins TRBV19 and TRBJ2-7; unclear D gene. CDR1 is LNHDA, CDR2 SQIVND, per germline (reference sequence). There are 13 residues in the CDR3. Trimming left V 5 bases short and J 2 bases short, with 10 bases between. The CDR3 sequence is CASSLDVTYEQYF. For the CDR3, the DNA is TGTGCCAGTAGTTTGGATGTTACCTACGAGCAGTACTTC.

The rearrangement uses TRBV9 and TRBJ1-2, with TRBD1 identical over 9 bases. The CDR3 runs to 15 residues. The germline V gene has CDR1 SGDLS and CDR2 YYNGEE. Trimming cost V 0 bases and J 4 bases; bases outside gene matches: 4. CDR3 bases: TGTGCCAGCAGCGTAGGCGGACAGGGGACCTATGGCTACACCTTC. Amino acids: CASSVGGQGTYGYTF. The full variable domain, completed using reference TRBV9 and TRBJ1-2, is DSGVTQTPKHLITATGQRVTLRCSPRSGDLSVYWYQQSLDQGLQFLIQYYNGEERAKGNILERFSAQQFPDLHSELNLSSLELGDSALYFCASSVGGQGTYGYTFGSGTRLTVV.

V and J are TRBV7-9 and TRBJ2-7; possible D gene TRBD2, 5 bases. Germline V CDR1 and CDR2: SEHNR, FQNEAQ (reference sequence). The V and J ends lost 1 base and 4 bases respectively, with 14 bases between them. The CDR3 runs 15 residues. As DNA, the CDR3 is TGTGCCAGCAGCTTAGAGGGCCGGGGAAGATACGAGCAGTACTTC. This encodes CASSLEGRGRYEQYF.

The rearrangement links TRBV5-1 to TRBJ1-1, with no clear D. This CDR3 spans 13 amino acids. The V gene lost 1 base and the J gene lost 1 base, with 5 bases spanning the gap. Germline V lookup: CDR1 SGHRS, CDR2 YFSETQ. CDR3 loop: CASSLRENTEAFF. CDR3 coding DNA: TGCGCCAGCAGCTTGAGAGAGAACACTGAAGCTTTCTTT.

J is TRBJ2-2 and V is TRBV5-6; 10 bases fit TRBD2. Germline V gene lookup returns CDR1 SGHDT and CDR2 YYEEEE. With V trimmed by 2 bases and J by 8 bases, 9 bases remained unmatched. CDR3 length: 16 amino acids. CDR3 loop: CASSFPLAGLTGELFF. CDR3 in DNA: TGTGCCAGCAGCTTCCCACTAGCGGGACTCACTGGGGAGCTGTTTTTT.

This chain joins TRBV5-1 and TRBJ2-1; a possible D gene is TRBD2 (5 bases). The germline gives CDR1 SGHRS, CDR2 YFSETQ. Trimming removed 0 bases from V and 9 bases from J, with 10 bases in between. The CDR3 runs to 13 residues. CDR3 in DNA: TGCGCCAGCAGCTTGGTTTCCGGGATTGAGCAGTTCTTC. This gives the protein CASSLVSGIEQFF. Full variable domain (rest looked up from reference TRBV5-1 and TRBJ2-1): KAGVTQTPRYLIKTRGQQVTLSCSPISGHRSVSWYQQTPGQGLQFLFEYFSETQRNKGNFPGRFSGRQFSNSRSEMNVSTLELGDSALYLCASSLVSGIEQFFGPGTRLTVL.

V usage is TRBV20-1 and J usage is TRBJ1-5; TRBD1 agrees at 7 bases. With V trimmed by 3 bases and J by 3 bases, 5 bases remained unmatched. The CDR3 sequence is 14 residues long. The germline V gene has CDR1 DFQATT and CDR2 SNEGSKA (reference sequence). The CDR3 protein is CSASWGQINQPQHF. The CDR3 DNA sequence: TGCAGTGCTAGTTGGGGACAGATCAATCAGCCCCAGCATTTT.

This clone came up a few times. The chain joins TRBV10-3 to TRBJ1-1, with 7 bases fitting TRBD1. This CDR3 comprises 13 residues. V dropped 5 bases and J dropped 8; count of bases not matched to a gene: 8. Germline loops: CDR1 ENHRY, CDR2 SYGVKD. The CDR3 region is CAISIERGQEAFF. CDR3 DNA: TGTGCCATCAGTATAGAGAGGGGGCAAGAAGCTTTCTTT.

The chain combines TRBV30 with TRBJ2-2; tentatively, D is TRBD2 (5 bases). Germline V gene lookup returns CDR1 GTSNPN and CDR2 SVGIG (reference sequence). Trimming stripped 2 bases from V and 2 bases from J, with 6 bases between. The CDR3 consists of 13 residues. The CDR3 sequence: CAWSSGNTGELFF. The CDR3, as DNA: TGTGCCTGGAGTAGCGGCAACACCGGGGAGCTGTTTTTT.

The gene calls are TRBV5-1 and TRBJ2-3; perhaps TRBD1 as D (6 bases). V lost 4 bases and J 0 bases, leaving 12 bases between the germline ends. Germline loops: CDR1 SGHRS, CDR2 YFSETQ. This CDR3 has 15 residues. The CDR3 sequence is CASSTRDTSTDTQYF. The CDR3 DNA sequence: TGCGCCAGCAGCACCCGGGACACCAGCACAGATACGCAGTATTTT.

The chain recombines TRBV10-1 with TRBJ1-1, with D tentatively TRBD1 (5 bases). V was cut by 8 bases and J by 3 bases, with 13 bases left in between. This CDR3 has 13 residues. Germline CDR1 reads WNHNN; CDR2 reads SYGVQD (reference sequence). CDR3 coding DNA: TGCGCCAGCGCGGGGGATTTAGACACTGAAGCTTTCTTT. Translated, it gives CASAGDLDTEAFF.

This clone was seen only a few times. The CDR3 loop reads CASSPGTGYPPQHF. DNA of the CDR3: TGTGCCAGCTCACCCGGGACAGGGTACCCGCCCCAGCATTTT. V is TRBV18 and J is TRBJ1-5; 9 bases fit TRBD1. The germline gives CDR1 KGHSH, CDR2 LQKENI. Trimming took 3 bases from V and 9 from J; bases not matched to a gene: 6. This CDR3 spans 14 amino acids.